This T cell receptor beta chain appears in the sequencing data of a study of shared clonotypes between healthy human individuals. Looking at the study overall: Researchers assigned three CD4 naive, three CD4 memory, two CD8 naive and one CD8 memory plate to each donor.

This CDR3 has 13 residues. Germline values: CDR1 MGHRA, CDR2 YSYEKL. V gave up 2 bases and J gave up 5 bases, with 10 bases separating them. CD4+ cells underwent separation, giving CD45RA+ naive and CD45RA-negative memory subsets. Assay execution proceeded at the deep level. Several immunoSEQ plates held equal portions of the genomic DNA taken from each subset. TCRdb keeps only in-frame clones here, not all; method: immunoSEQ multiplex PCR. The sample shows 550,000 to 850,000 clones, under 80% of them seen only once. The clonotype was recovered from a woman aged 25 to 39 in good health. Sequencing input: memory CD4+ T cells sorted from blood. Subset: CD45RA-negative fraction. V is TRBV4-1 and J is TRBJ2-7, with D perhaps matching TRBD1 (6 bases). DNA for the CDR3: TGCGCCAGCAGCCAACTGAGGGGGAACGAGCAGTACTTC. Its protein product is CASSQLRGNEQYF.